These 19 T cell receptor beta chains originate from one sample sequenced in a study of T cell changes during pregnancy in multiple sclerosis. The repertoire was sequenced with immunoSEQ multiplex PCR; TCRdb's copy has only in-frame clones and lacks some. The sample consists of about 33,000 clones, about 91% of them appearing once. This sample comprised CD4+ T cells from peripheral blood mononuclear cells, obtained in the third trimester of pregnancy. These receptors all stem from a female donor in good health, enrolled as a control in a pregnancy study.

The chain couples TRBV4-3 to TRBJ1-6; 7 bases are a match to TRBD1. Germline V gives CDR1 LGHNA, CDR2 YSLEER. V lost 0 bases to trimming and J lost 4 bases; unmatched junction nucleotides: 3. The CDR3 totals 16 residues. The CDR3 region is CASSQDAGQYNSPLHF. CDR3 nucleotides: TGCGCCAGCAGCCAAGATGCGGGACAGTATAATTCACCCCTCCACTTT.

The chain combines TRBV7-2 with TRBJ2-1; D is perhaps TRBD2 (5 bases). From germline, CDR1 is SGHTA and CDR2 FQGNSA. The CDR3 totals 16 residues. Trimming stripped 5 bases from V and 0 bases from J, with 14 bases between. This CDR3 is CASSPWTGSSYNEQFF. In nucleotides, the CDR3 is TGTGCCAGCAGCCCTTGGACTGGTTCCTCCTACAATGAGCAGTTCTTC.

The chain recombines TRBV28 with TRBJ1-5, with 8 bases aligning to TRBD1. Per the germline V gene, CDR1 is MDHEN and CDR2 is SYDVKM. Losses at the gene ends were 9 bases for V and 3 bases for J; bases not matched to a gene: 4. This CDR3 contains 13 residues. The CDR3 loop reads CASRTGNNQPQHF. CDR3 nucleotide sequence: TGTGCCAGTAGGACAGGGAACAATCAGCCCCAGCATTTT.

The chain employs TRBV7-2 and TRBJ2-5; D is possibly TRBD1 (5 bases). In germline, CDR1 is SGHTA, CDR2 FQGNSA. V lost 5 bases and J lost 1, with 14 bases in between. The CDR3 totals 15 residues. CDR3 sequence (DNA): TGTGCCAGCAGCCTCCGACAGTTTGGCCAAGAGACCCAGTACTTC. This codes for CASSLRQFGQETQYF.

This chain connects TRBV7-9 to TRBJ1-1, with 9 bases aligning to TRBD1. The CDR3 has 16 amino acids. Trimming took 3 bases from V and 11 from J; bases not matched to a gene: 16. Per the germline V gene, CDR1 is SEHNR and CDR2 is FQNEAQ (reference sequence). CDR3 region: CASSFFQSGQGGSAFF. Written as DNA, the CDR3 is TGTGCCAGCAGCTTCTTTCAGTCGGGACAGGGAGGTTCGGCTTTCTTT.

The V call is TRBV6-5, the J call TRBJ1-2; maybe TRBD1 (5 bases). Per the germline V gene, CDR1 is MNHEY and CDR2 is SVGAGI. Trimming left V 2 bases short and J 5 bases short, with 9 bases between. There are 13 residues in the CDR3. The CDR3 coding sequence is TGTGCCAGCAGTTACCCGCAGGGATATGGCTACACCTTC. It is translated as CASSYPQGYGYTF.

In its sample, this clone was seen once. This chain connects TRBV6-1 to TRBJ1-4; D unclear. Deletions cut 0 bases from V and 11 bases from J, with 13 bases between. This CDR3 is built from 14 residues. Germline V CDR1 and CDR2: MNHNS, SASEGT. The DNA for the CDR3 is TGTGCCAGCAGTGAAGCGCGGGGAGATCGGAAACTGTTTTTT. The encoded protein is CASSEARGDRKLFF.

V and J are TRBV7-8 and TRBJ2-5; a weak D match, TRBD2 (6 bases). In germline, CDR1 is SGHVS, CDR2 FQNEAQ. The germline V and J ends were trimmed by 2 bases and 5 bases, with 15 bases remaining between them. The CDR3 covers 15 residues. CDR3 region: CASSLIAGGRETQYF. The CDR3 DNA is TGTGCCAGCAGCTTAATTGCCGGGGGTCGTGAGACCCAGTACTTC.

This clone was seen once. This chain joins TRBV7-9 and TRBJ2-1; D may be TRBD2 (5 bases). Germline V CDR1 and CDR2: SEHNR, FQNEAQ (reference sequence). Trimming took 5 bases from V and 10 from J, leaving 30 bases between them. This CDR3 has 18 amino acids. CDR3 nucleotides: TGTGCCAGCAGCCGGATCGGGGTGGTAACAAGCCCAAGGAAAGAGCAGTTCTTC. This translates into CASSRIGVVTSPRKEQFF.

The CDR3 here is CAIGGLGGEQFF. CDR3 DNA sequence: TGTGCCATCGGGGGACTAGGAGGTGAGCAGTTCTTC. The chain joins TRBV10-3 to TRBJ2-1, with 8 bases lining up with TRBD2. Germline CDR1 is ENHRY and CDR2 is SYGVKD. Trimming took 8 bases from V and 9 from J; bases not matched to a gene: 6. This CDR3 region has 12 residues.

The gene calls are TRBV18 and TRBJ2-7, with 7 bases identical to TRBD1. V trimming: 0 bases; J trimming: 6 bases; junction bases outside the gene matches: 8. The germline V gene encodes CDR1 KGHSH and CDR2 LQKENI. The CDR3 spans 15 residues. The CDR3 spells CASSPPHRGNSEQYF. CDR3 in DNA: TGTGCCAGCTCACCACCCCACAGGGGAAATTCCGAGCAGTACTTC.

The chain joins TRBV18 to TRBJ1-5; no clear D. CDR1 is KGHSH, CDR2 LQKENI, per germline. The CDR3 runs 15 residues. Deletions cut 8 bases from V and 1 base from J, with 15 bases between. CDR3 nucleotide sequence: TGTGCCAGCACCGACCGGGGAGACAGCAATCAGCCCCAGCATTTT. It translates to CASTDRGDSNQPQHF.

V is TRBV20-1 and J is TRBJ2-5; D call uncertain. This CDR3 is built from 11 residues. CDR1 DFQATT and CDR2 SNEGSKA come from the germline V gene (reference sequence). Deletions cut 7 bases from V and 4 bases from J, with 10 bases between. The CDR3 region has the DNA TGCAGTGTTTTACGGAGAGAGACCCAGTACTTC. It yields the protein CSVLRRETQYF.

CDR3 sequence: CASSSEVQNSPLHF. CDR3 DNA: TGTGCCAGTAGTTCGGAGGTCCAAAATTCACCCCTCCACTTT. The chain combines TRBV19 with TRBJ1-6; D is ambiguous. The CDR3 runs to 14 residues. The germline V gene has CDR1 LNHDA and CDR2 SQIVND (reference sequence). The V gene lost 5 bases and the J gene lost 7 bases, with 12 bases spanning the gap.

The CDR3 nucleotides read TGTGCCAGCAGTGCTTTCCGCGCCGGGACAGCCCTTAGCAATCAGCCCCAGCATTTT. Protein product: CASSAFRAGTALSNQPQHF. The J gene is TRBJ1-5, the V gene TRBV27; the match to TRBD1 covers 7 bases. The V and J ends lost 5 bases and 0 bases, in that order; junction bases with no gene match: 16. This CDR3 region has 19 residues. Germline CDR1 and CDR2: MNHEY and SMNVEV (reference sequence).

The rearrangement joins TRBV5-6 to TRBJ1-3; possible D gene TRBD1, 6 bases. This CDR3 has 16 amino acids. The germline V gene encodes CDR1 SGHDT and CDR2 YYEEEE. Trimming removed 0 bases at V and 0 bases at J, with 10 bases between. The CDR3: CASSLVGQHSGNTIYF. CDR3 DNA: TGTGCCAGCAGCTTGGTGGGACAACACTCTGGAAACACCATATATTTT.

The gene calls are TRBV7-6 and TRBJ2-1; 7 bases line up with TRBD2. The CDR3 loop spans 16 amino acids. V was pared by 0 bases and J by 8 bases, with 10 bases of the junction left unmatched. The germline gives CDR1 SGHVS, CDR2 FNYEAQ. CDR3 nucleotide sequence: TGTGCCAGCAGCTTAGCATCCGCGGGGGTTTGGGATGAGCAGTTCTTC. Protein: CASSLASAGVWDEQFF.

CDR3 DNA: TGTGCCAGCAGGACTAATGCGGGGACAGGGGGAAGTAAAGGCTACACCTTC. Translated, it gives CASRTNAGTGGSKGYTF. This rearrangement joins TRBV5-4 to TRBJ1-2; the match to TRBD1 covers 11 bases. After removal of 5 bases from V and 8 bases from J, the junction contained 17 bases not matched to a gene. Looked up from germline, CDR1 is SGHNT and CDR2 is YYREEE (reference sequence). The CDR3 loop spans 17 amino acids.

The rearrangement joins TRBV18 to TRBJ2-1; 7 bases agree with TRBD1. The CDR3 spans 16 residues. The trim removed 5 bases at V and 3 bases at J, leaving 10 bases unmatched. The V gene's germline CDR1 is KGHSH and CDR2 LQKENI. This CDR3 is CASSEDRDNFYNEQFF. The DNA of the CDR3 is TGTGCCAGCTCAGAAGACAGGGACAATTTCTACAATGAGCAGTTCTTC. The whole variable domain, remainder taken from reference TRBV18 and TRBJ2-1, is NAGVMQNPRHLVRRRGQEARLRCSPMKGHSHVYWYRQLPEEGLKFMVYLQKENIIDESGMPKERFSAEFPKEGPSILRIQQVVRGDSAAYFCASSEDRDNFYNEQFFGPGTRLTVL.